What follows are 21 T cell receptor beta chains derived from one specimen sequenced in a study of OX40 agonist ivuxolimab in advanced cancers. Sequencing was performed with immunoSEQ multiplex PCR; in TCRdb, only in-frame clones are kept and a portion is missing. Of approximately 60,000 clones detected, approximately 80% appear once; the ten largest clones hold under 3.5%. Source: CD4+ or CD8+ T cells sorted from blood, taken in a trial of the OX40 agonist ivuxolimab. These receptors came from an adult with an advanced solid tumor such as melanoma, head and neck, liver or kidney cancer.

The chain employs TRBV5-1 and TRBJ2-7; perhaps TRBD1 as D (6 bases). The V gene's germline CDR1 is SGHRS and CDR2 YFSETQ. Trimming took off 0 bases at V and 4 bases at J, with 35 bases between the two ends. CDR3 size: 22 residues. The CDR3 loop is CASSLVALSPTGSFGGYYEQYF. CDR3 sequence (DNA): TGCGCCAGCAGCTTGGTAGCCCTGAGCCCCACAGGGTCTTTTGGTGGGTATTACGAGCAGTACTTC.

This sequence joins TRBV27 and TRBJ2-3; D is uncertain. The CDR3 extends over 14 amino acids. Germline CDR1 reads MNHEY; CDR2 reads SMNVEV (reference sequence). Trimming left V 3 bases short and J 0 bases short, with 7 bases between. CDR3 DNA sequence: TGTGCCAGCAGTTTGAGCTCTAGCACAGATACGCAGTATTTT. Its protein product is CASSLSSSTDTQYF.

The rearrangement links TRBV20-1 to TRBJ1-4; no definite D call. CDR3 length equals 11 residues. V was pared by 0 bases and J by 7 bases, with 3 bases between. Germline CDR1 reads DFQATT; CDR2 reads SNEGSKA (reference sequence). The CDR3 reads CSARESEKLFF. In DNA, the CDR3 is TGCAGTGCTAGAGAAAGTGAAAAACTGTTTTTT.

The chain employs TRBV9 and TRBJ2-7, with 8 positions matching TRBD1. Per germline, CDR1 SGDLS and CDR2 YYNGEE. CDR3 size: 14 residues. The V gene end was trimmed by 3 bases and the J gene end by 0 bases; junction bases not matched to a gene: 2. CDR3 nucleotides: TGTGCCAGCAGCGACAGGGGGGACTCCTACGAGCAGTACTTC. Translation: CASSDRGDSYEQYF.

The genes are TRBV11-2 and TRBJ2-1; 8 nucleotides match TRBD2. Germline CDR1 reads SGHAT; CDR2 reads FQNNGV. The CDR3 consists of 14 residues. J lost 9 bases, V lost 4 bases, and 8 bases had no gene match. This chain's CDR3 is CASSSTRGLGEQFF. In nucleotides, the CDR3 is TGTGCCAGCAGCTCAACCAGGGGACTAGGTGAGCAGTTCTTC.

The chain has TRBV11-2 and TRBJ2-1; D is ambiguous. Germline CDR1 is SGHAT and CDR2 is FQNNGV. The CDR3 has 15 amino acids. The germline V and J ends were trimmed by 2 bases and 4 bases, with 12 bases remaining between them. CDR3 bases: TGTGCCAGCAGCTTATTATCTGGGCTTTACAATGAGCAGTTCTTC. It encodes CASSLLSGLYNEQFF. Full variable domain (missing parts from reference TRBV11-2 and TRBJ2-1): EAGVAQSPRYKIIEKRQSVAFWCNPISGHATLYWYQQILGQGPKLLIQFQNNGVVDDSQLPKDRFSAERLKGVDSTLKIQPAKLEDSAVYLCASSLLSGLYNEQFFGPGTRLTVL.

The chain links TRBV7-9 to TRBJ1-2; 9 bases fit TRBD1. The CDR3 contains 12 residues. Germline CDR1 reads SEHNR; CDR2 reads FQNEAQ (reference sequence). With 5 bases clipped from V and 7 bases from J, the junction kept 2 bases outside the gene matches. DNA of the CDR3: TGTGCCAGCAGCGAACAGGGGGCTGGCTACACCTTC. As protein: CASSEQGAGYTF.

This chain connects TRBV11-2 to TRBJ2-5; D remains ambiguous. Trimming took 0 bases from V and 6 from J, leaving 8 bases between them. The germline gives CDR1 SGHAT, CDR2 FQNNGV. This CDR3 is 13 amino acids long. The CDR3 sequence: CASSLDRVQTQYF. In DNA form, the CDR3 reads TGTGCCAGCAGCTTAGATAGGGTCCAGACCCAGTACTTC. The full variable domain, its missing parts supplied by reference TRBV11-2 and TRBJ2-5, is EAGVAQSPRYKIIEKRQSVAFWCNPISGHATLYWYQQILGQGPKLLIQFQNNGVVDDSQLPKDRFSAERLKGVDSTLKIQPAKLEDSAVYLCASSLDRVQTQYFGPGTRLLVL.

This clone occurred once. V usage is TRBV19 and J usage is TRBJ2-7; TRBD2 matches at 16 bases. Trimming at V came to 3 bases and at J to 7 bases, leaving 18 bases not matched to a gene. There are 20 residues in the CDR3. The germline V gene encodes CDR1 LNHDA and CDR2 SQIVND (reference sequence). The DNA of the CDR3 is TGTGCCAGTAGTATCCCCCCCGGGACTAGCGGGAGGGCCGTAAAGGGAGAGCAGTACTTC. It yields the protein CASSIPPGTSGRAVKGEQYF.

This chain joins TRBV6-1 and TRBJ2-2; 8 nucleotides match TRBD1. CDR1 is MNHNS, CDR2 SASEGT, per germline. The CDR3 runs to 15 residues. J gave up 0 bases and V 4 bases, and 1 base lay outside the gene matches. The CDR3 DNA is TGTGCCAGCAGTGTGGACAGGGCGAACACCGGGGAGCTGTTTTTT. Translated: CASSVDRANTGELFF.

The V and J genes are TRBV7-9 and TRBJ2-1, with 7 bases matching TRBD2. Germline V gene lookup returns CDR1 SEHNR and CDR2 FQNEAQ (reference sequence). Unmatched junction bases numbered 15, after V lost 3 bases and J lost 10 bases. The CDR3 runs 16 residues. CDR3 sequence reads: CASSLLGGSGGSEQFF. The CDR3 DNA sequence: TGTGCCAGCAGCTTGTTGGGCGGGTCGGGGGGATCCGAGCAGTTCTTC.

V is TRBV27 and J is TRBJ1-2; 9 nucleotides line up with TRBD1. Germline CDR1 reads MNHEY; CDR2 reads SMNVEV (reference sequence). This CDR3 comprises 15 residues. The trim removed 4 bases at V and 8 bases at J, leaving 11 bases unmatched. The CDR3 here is CASSSLQGAGGGYTF. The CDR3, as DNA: TGTGCCAGCAGTTCTCTACAGGGGGCGGGGGGGGGCTACACCTTC.

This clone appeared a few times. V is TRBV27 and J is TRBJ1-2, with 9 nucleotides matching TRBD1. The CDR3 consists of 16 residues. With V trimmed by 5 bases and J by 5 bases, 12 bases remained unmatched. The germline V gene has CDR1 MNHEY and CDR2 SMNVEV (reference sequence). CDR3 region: CASSPGQGSPGYGYTF. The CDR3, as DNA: TGTGCCAGCAGTCCGGGACAGGGTTCCCCGGGGTATGGCTACACCTTC.

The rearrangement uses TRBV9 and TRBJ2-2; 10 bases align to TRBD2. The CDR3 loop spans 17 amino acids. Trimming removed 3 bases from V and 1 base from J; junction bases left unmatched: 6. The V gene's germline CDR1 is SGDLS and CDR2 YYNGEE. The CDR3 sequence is CASSAYGLAENTGELFF. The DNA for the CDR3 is TGTGCCAGCAGCGCGTACGGACTAGCGGAGAACACCGGGGAGCTGTTTTTT.

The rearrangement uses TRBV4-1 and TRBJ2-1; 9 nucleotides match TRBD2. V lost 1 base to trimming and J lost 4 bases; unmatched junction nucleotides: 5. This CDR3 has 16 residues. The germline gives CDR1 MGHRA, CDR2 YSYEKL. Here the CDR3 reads CASSQVASGKYNEQFF. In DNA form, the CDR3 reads TGCGCCAGCAGCCAAGTGGCTAGCGGGAAGTACAATGAGCAGTTCTTC.

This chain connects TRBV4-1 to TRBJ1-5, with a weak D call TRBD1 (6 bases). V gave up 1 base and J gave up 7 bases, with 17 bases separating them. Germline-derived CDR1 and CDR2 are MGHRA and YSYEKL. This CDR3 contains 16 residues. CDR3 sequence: CASSQGIQGSRQPQHF. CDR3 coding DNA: TGCGCCAGCAGCCAAGGCATACAGGGTAGTAGACAGCCCCAGCATTTT.

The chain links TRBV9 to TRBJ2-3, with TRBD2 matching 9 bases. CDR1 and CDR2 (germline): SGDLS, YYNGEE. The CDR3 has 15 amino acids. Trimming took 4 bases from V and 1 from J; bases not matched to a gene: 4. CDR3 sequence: CASSPRTSGTDTQYF. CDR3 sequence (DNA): TGTGCCAGCAGCCCCAGGACTAGCGGCACAGATACGCAGTATTTT.

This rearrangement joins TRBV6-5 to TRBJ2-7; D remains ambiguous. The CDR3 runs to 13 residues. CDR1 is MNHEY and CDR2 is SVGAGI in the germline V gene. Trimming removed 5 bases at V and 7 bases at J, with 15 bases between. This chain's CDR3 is CASSEPALGEQYF. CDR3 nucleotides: TGTGCCAGCAGTGAACCAGCCCTGGGAGAGCAGTACTTC.

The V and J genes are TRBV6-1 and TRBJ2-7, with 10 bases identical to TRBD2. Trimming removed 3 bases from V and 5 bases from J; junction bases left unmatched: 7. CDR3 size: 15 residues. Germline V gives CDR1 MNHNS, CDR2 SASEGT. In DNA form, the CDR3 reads TGTGCCAGCAGTGACCCTAGCGGGAGTGCAGACGAGCAGTACTTC. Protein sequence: CASSDPSGSADEQYF.

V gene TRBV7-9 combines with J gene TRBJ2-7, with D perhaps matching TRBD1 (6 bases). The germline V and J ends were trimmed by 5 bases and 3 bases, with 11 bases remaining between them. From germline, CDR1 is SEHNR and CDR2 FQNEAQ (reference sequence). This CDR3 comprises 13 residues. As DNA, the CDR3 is TGTGCCAGCAGCCAGGACAGCGTCTACGAGCAGTACTTC. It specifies CASSQDSVYEQYF.

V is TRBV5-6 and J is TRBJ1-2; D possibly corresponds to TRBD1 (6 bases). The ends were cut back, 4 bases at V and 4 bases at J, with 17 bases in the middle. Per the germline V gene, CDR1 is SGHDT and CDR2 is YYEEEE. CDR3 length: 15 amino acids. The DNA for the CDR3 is TGTGCCAGCAGCGACTGGGGGGCGCTTGGCTATGGCTACACCTTC. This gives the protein CASSDWGALGYGYTF. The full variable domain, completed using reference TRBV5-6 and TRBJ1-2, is DAGVTQSPTHLIKTRGQQVTLRCSPKSGHDTVSWYQQALGQGPQFIFQYYEEEERQRGNFPDRFSGHQFPNYSSELNVNALLLGDSALYLCASSDWGALGYGYTFGSGTRLTVV.